This passage covers 27 T cell receptor beta chains from one sample sequenced in a study of vaccination and CD4 T cells after COVID-19. Their antigens remain unidentified. The Oncomine TCR Beta short-read assay was applied to DNA of cultured CD4+ T cells. TCRdb re-called the PCR reads with MiXCR, one entry per CDR3 protein. The sample has 20,000 to 25,000 distinct CDR3 sequences, over 60% seen once. The treatment was: roughly nine-day PBMC culture with coronavirus spike peptide pools or control peptides (ViraFEST assay). The source material was CD4+ T cells from blood, cultured in vitro, sampled after SARS-CoV-2 vaccination. These receptors were collected from a human donor who received a COVID-19 vaccine.

The V gene is TRBV2, the J gene TRBJ2-5; D gene unclear. Trimming removed 3 bases from V and 2 bases from J, with 13 bases in between. This CDR3 is 15 amino acids long. Germline loops: CDR1 SNHLY, CDR2 FYNNEI. As DNA, the CDR3 is TGTGCCAGCAGTGAGACAACAGAGCCACAAGAGACCCAGTACTTC. Its translation is CASSETTEPQETQYF.

The chain links TRBV30 to TRBJ1-2, with D unclear. CDR3 length: 11 residues. CDR1 is GTSNPN, CDR2 SVGIG, per germline (reference sequence). The CDR3, as DNA: TGTTCCGGGTCATCGAACGGGGGCTACACCTTC. Its protein is CSGSSNGGYTF.

V gene TRBV6-1 combines with J gene TRBJ2-7; D is unresolved. Germline values: CDR1 MNHNS, CDR2 SASEGT. The CDR3 consists of 13 residues. Trimming stripped 1 base from V and 6 bases from J, with 10 bases between. The DNA for the CDR3 is TGTGCCAGCAGTGAAGGTGGCTGGGGCGAGCAGTACTTC. It translates to CASSEGGWGEQYF.

This chain connects TRBV7-7 to TRBJ2-7; possible D gene TRBD2, 6 bases. The CDR3 covers 15 residues. Germline-derived CDR1 and CDR2 are SSHAT and FNYEAQ (reference sequence). The V gene lost 5 bases and the J gene lost 5 bases, with 19 bases spanning the gap. The CDR3 DNA reads as TGTGCCAGCAGCCCGGAGGGCGGTCAAGTTGACGAGCAGTACTTC. Translated, it gives CASSPEGGQVDEQYF.

This clonotype was seen more than once but under ten times. V usage is TRBV30 and J usage is TRBJ1-3; no clear D. CDR3 size: 13 residues. Germline lookup yields CDR1 GTSNPN and CDR2 SVGIG (reference sequence). V lost 3 bases, J lost 6 bases, and 12 bases lay in between. CDR3 in DNA: TGTGCCTGGAGCCCGCCCGTCCTAAACACCATATATTTT. Its protein is CAWSPPVLNTIYF.

The rearrangement uses TRBV6-1 and TRBJ2-1, with 10 positions matching TRBD2. Looked up from germline, CDR1 is MNHNS and CDR2 is SASEGT. The V gene end was trimmed by 2 bases and the J gene end by 3 bases; junction bases not matched to a gene: 1. CDR3 size: 15 residues. In DNA form, the CDR3 reads TGTGCCAGCAGTGAATTAGCGGGGGGCTACAATGAGCAGTTCTTC. Encoded protein: CASSELAGGYNEQFF.

V gene TRBV5-4 combines with J gene TRBJ2-3, with D possibly TRBD1 on 5 matching bases. V shed 0 bases and J shed 0 bases, with 8 bases lying between them. CDR3 length: 15 residues. Germline-derived CDR1 and CDR2 are SGHNT and YYREEE (reference sequence). The DNA of the CDR3 is TGTGCCAGCAGCTTGGGACAGTATAGCACAGATACGCAGTATTTT. Protein product: CASSLGQYSTDTQYF.

The chain employs TRBV30 and TRBJ1-2; 7 nucleotides match TRBD1. The junction had 9 bases not matched to a gene; V was cut back by 4 bases and J by 4 bases. Looked up from germline, CDR1 is GTSNPN and CDR2 is SVGIG (reference sequence). CDR3 size: 14 residues. The DNA for the CDR3 is TGTGCCTGGACAAAGACAGGGCTCTCCTATGGCTACACCTTC. Its protein is CAWTKTGLSYGYTF.

This clonotype was seen a handful of times. Here the CDR3 reads CSASLGQLNQPQHF. For the CDR3, the DNA is TGCAGTGCCTCTCTCGGACAGCTCAATCAGCCCCAGCATTTT. This chain connects TRBV20-1 to TRBJ1-5; TRBD1 is a possible D gene (6 bases). This CDR3 region has 14 residues. With 6 bases removed from V and 3 bases from J, the gap between germline ends came to 15 bases. Germline V gene sequence: CDR1 DFQATT, CDR2 SNEGSKA (reference sequence).

This chain uses TRBV7-9 with TRBJ2-5, with 9 nucleotides matching TRBD2. With V trimmed by 2 bases and J by 3 bases, 7 bases remained unmatched. The CDR3 has 16 residues. Per germline, CDR1 SEHNR and CDR2 FQNEAQ (reference sequence). The CDR3 coding sequence is TGTGCCAGCAGCTTAATGGCGGGGGGGCTCAAAGAGACCCAGTACTTC. Protein sequence: CASSLMAGGLKETQYF.

This clonotype showed up just a few times. The gene calls are TRBV4-2 and TRBJ2-7; 7 nucleotides agree with TRBD2. V gave up 1 base and J gave up 2 bases; unmatched junction bases: 5. CDR1 and CDR2 (germline): LGHNA, YNFKEQ. The CDR3 runs 15 residues. The CDR3 DNA is TGTGCCAGCAGCCAAGCGATAGGGACTACCTACGAGCAGTACTTC. This codes for CASSQAIGTTYEQYF.

V usage is TRBV7-8 and J usage is TRBJ1-2; no firm D call. The germline gives CDR1 SGHVS, CDR2 FQNEAQ. The CDR3 is 13 residues long. Trimming removed 1 base from V and 5 bases from J, with 8 bases in between. The CDR3 loop is CASSLDSEYGYTF. The CDR3 DNA is TGTGCCAGCAGCTTAGACAGCGAGTATGGCTACACCTTC.

V gene TRBV5-1 combines with J gene TRBJ2-7, with 7 bases identical to TRBD1. V shed 2 bases and J 6 bases; nucleotides not matched to a gene: 8. Per germline, CDR1 SGHRS and CDR2 YFSETQ. The CDR3 contains 14 residues. This CDR3 is CASSFHTQGSEQYF. The DNA for the CDR3 is TGCGCCAGCAGCTTCCATACACAGGGGAGCGAGCAGTACTTC.

This clonotype was seen once. The chain has TRBV27 and TRBJ2-2; either TRBD1 or TRBD2 may fit D (5 bases each). Trimming took 6 bases from V and 6 from J, leaving 17 bases between them. The CDR3 totals 15 residues. The germline V gene encodes CDR1 MNHEY and CDR2 SMNVEV (reference sequence). The CDR3 reads CASRVTREIAGELFF. DNA for the CDR3: TGTGCCAGCAGAGTAACCAGGGAGATAGCCGGGGAGCTGTTTTTT.

This CDR3 reads CASSELRANTEAFF. The CDR3, as DNA: TGTGCCAGCAGTGAACTCAGGGCTAACACTGAAGCTTTCTTT. The rearrangement uses TRBV2 and TRBJ1-1, with D possibly being TRBD1 (5 bases). Germline-derived CDR1 and CDR2 are SNHLY and FYNNEI. The CDR3 runs to 14 residues. Trimming shortened V by 2 bases and J by 2 bases, and 9 bases separated the two germline ends.

V and J are TRBV19 and TRBJ2-3; D may be TRBD1 or TRBD2 (7 bases each). Germline assignment: CDR1 LNHDA and CDR2 SQIVND (reference sequence). V was shortened by 6 bases and J by 3 bases, with 13 bases between the two germline ends. CDR3 length: 14 amino acids. The CDR3, as DNA: TGTGCCAGTAGCTCCCAGGGGGGGACAGATACGCAGTATTTT. Amino acid sequence: CASSSQGGTDTQYF. The full variable domain, rest sourced from reference TRBV19 and TRBJ2-3, is DGGITQSPKYLFRKEGQNVTLSCEQNLNHDAMYWYRQDPGQGLRLIYYSQIVNDFQKGDIAEGYSVSREKKESFPLTVTSAQKNPTAFYLCASSSQGGTDTQYFGPGTRLTVL.

The chain has TRBV20-1 and TRBJ2-1; 10 bases fit TRBD2. V shed 0 bases and J 7 bases; nucleotides not matched to a gene: 9. The CDR3 runs to 16 residues. Looked up from germline, CDR1 is DFQATT and CDR2 is SNEGSKA (reference sequence). The CDR3: CSARDGRLAGDNEQFF. In DNA, the CDR3 is TGCAGTGCTAGAGATGGGAGGCTAGCGGGAGATAATGAGCAGTTCTTC.

The chain recombines TRBV5-1 with TRBJ1-2; D remains unclear. Looked up from germline, CDR1 is SGHRS and CDR2 is YFSETQ. The CDR3 totals 12 residues. The V end lost 5 bases, the J end lost 1 base, and 6 bases lay between the germline ends. CDR3 residues: CASRNSNYGYTF. The CDR3 DNA reads TGCGCCAGCAGAAACAGTAACTATGGCTACACCTTC.

The genes are TRBV12-3 or TRBV12-4 and TRBJ2-5, with D unresolved. Trimming removed 3 bases from V and 4 bases from J, with 6 bases in between. This CDR3 is built from 12 residues. Written as DNA, the CDR3 is TGTGCCAGCAGTTTTCCTGGAGAGACCCAGTACTTC. Protein product: CASSFPGETQYF.

The gene calls are TRBV30 and TRBJ1-1; TRBD1 might be the D (6 bases). CDR3 length equals 15 residues. Trimming took off 0 bases at V and 4 bases at J, with 15 bases between the two ends. The germline gives CDR1 GTSNPN, CDR2 SVGIG (reference sequence). This CDR3 is CAWSVLRGVSTEAFF. CDR3 nucleotide sequence: TGTGCCTGGAGTGTTCTAAGGGGGGTCAGCACTGAAGCTTTCTTT.

CDR3 residues: CASSGQGAIFSTGELFF. CDR3 nucleotides: TGCGCCAGCAGTGGACAGGGGGCAATTTTTAGCACCGGGGAGCTGTTTTTT. The chain combines TRBV10-1 with TRBJ2-2; 10 bases align to TRBD1. CDR3 length: 17 residues. J lost 4 bases, V lost 4 bases, and 9 bases had no gene match. The germline V gene encodes CDR1 WNHNN and CDR2 SYGVQD (reference sequence).

This chain connects TRBV4-1 to TRBJ2-2; D is perhaps TRBD1 or TRBD2 (7 bases each). This CDR3 is 15 amino acids long. V was shortened by 8 bases and J by 4 bases, with 17 bases between the two germline ends. Germline assignment: CDR1 MGHRA and CDR2 YSYEKL. CDR3 DNA sequence: TGCGCCAGCCCCCAGGGGGGGCGTGGCACCGGGGAGCTGTTTTTT. This sequence encodes CASPQGGRGTGELFF.

With regard to this clonotype: At one end the junction does not follow the germline gene, possibly because of a read error. CDR3 bases: TGTGCCAGCTCACCAGAGTCGCGGGGTAGCTATGGTTACACCTTC. Its translation is CASSPESRGSYGYTF. The chain has TRBV18 and TRBJ1-2; D is unclear. The CDR3 consists of 15 residues. Germline lookup yields CDR1 KGHSH and CDR2 LQKENI. Using reference TRBV18 and TRBJ1-2 for the parts outside the CDR3, the full variable domain is NAGVMQNPRHLVRRRGQEARLRCSPMKGHSHVYWYRQLPEEGLKFMVYLQKENIIDESGMPKERFSAEFPKEGPSILRIQQVVRGDSAAYFCASSPESRGSYGYTFGSGTRLTVV.

This chain joins TRBV20-1 and TRBJ2-5; D gene unclear. Trimming cost V 3 bases and J 5 bases, with 10 bases left between them. The CDR3 is 12 amino acids. Germline V gives CDR1 DFQATT, CDR2 SNEGSKA (reference sequence). The CDR3 nucleotides read TGCAGTGCTAGGGTCGGGTACGAGACCCAGTACTTC. As protein: CSARVGYETQYF.

The V call is TRBV5-1, the J call TRBJ1-2; D not certain. There are 13 residues in the CDR3. Germline V gene sequence: CDR1 SGHRS, CDR2 YFSETQ. V lost 4 bases to trimming and J lost 8 bases, with 15 bases between them. The CDR3 DNA is TGCGCCAGCAGCCCCGTAGGAGGTCGGGGCTACACCTTC. Translated: CASSPVGGRGYTF.

This clonotype was counted between two and nine times. The chain joins TRBV20-1 to TRBJ1-5; the D gene is possibly TRBD1 (5 bases). The CDR3 has 13 residues. Germline values: CDR1 DFQATT, CDR2 SNEGSKA (reference sequence). Trimming pared 5 bases from V and 5 bases from J, leaving 13 bases between. CDR3 sequence reads: CSASGGGDQPQHF. In DNA, the CDR3 is TGCAGTGCTTCTGGGGGGGGGGATCAGCCCCAGCATTTT.

The chain links TRBV6-1 to TRBJ2-3, with D tentatively TRBD2 (7 bases). V was clipped by 8 bases and J by 2 bases, with 17 bases between them. This CDR3 has 15 residues. Germline assignment: CDR1 MNHNS and CDR2 SASEGT. CDR3 sequence reads: CASGGASGSTDTQYF. The CDR3 DNA reads as TGTGCCAGCGGGGGGGCGAGCGGCTCCACAGATACGCAGTATTTT.